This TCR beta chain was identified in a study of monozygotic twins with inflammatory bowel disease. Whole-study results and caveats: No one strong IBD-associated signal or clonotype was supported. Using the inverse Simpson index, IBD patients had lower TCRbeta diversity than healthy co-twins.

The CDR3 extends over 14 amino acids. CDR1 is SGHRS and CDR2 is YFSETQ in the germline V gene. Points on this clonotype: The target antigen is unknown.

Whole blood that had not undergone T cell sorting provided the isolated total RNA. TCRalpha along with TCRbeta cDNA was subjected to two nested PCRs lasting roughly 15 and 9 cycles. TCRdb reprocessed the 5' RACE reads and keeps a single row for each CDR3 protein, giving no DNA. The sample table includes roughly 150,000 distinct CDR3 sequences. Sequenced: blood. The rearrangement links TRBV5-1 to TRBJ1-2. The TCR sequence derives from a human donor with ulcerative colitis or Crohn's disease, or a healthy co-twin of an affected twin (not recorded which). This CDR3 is CASSLGTANYGYTF.